These 15 T cell receptor beta chains came from one sample sequenced in a study of lung T cells in sarcoidosis with Löfgren's syndrome. Each CDR3 protein gets one entry after TCRdb re-called the reads with MiXCR. The repertoire holds 50,000 to 65,000 distinct CDR3 sequences, 21% seen once, with less than 2.5% in the top ten. Sequenced sample: CD4+ T cells from PBMCs. The receptors come from a human donor with sarcoidosis (Löfgren's syndrome or another form), or a control subject (not recorded which).

This clonotype was counted many times. The CDR3 here is CASSPGHIDTGELFF. CDR3 nucleotides: TGCGCCAGCAGCCCGGGACATATAGACACCGGGGAGCTGTTTTTT. The chain is built from TRBV5-1 and TRBJ2-2, with D perhaps matching TRBD1 (6 bases). V was shortened by 4 bases and J by 3 bases, with 13 bases between the two germline ends. The CDR3 has 15 residues. CDR1 SGHRS and CDR2 YFSETQ come from the germline V gene.

This clonotype was observed at least ten times. The rearrangement joins TRBV6-1 to TRBJ1-5; D remains ambiguous. The CDR3 length is 13 residues. Germline V gives CDR1 MNHNS, CDR2 SASEGT. The germline V and J ends were trimmed by 4 bases and 6 bases, with 10 bases remaining between them. The CDR3 region has the DNA TGTGCCAGCAGTGCGCGGGGAGGTCAGCCCCAGCATTTT. Translated, it gives CASSARGGQPQHF.

This clonotype was seen many times. This chain links TRBV6-1 with TRBJ2-7; D possibly corresponds to TRBD1 (6 bases). V lost 6 bases to trimming and J lost 4 bases, with 13 bases between them. Germline CDR1 MNHNS, CDR2 SASEGT. The CDR3 runs to 13 residues. The CDR3 nucleotides are TGTGCCAGCAGATCGACAGGTTTGTACGAGCAGTACTTC. Its protein is CASRSTGLYEQYF.

In this sample, this clonotype turned up a few times. This likely comes from a read error, as the CDR3 has no conserved phenylalanine or tryptophan at its end. The DNA is omitted, as the CDR3 cannot be located on it reliably, and the CDR3 follows TCRdb's listing. The chain has TRBV2 and TRBJ2-7; the table's D call, TRBD1, was not checked against the DNA. The germline CDR1 and CDR2 sequences are SNHLY and FYNNEI. The CDR3 has 11 amino acids, counting both end residues. The CDR3 is CASSEFGTTSP.

This clonotype was seen a few times. V and J are TRBV18 and TRBJ1-6; perhaps TRBD1 as D (5 bases). The germline V gene encodes CDR1 KGHSH and CDR2 LQKENI. The CDR3 consists of 14 residues. The V end was cut by 3 bases, the J end by 7 bases, with 10 bases between. CDR3 DNA sequence: TGTGCCAGCTCACCCGCCGGGGCAAATTCACCCCTCCACTTT. Amino acids: CASSPAGANSPLHF.

This chain links TRBV7-8 with TRBJ1-3, with D uncertain. CDR1 is SGHVS, CDR2 FQNEAQ, per germline. V lost 5 bases and J lost 2, with 10 bases in between. The CDR3 totals 14 residues. Written as DNA, the CDR3 is TGTGCCAGCAGCCCCCGGGGAGCTGGAAACACCATATATTTT. This translates into CASSPRGAGNTIYF.

This clonotype was observed a few times. This chain uses TRBV19 with TRBJ2-5; no reliable D call. This CDR3 contains 13 residues. CDR1 and CDR2 (germline): LNHDA, SQIVND (reference sequence). With 9 bases removed from V and 1 base from J, the gap between germline ends came to 12 bases. The CDR3 here is CASRRKPQETQYF. The CDR3 bases are TGTGCCAGCCGAAGGAAACCCCAAGAGACCCAGTACTTC.

V gene TRBV3-1 combines with J gene TRBJ1-2; 7 bases line up with TRBD1. The V gene end was trimmed by 3 bases and the J gene end by 6 bases; junction bases not matched to a gene: 7. Germline CDR1 reads LGHDT; CDR2 reads YNNKEL (reference sequence). The CDR3 totals 14 residues. CDR3 region: CASSQSAGGNGYTF. CDR3 sequence (DNA): TGTGCCAGCAGCCAGAGTGCAGGGGGAAATGGCTACACCTTC.

This clonotype has just a few counts. The chain recombines TRBV5-6 with TRBJ2-3, with D possibly matching TRBD1 (6 bases). The V gene's germline CDR1 is SGHDT and CDR2 YYEEEE. Trimming removed 1 base from V and 2 bases from J, with 8 bases in between. The CDR3 length is 14 residues. CDR3 residues: CASSLQGSTDTQYF. The DNA for the CDR3 is TGTGCCAGCAGCTTGCAGGGGTCCACAGATACGCAGTATTTT.

This clonotype was counted ten times or more. V usage is TRBV27 and J usage is TRBJ1-5; D gene uncertain. The V gene lost 5 bases and the J gene lost 1 base, with 9 bases spanning the gap. The germline CDR1 and CDR2 sequences are MNHEY and SMNVEV (reference sequence). The CDR3 is 14 residues long. The CDR3 protein is CASSPVDSNQPQHF. CDR3 in DNA: TGTGCCAGCAGTCCTGTAGACAGCAATCAGCCCCAGCATTTT.

V gene TRBV2 combines with J gene TRBJ1-1; a possible D gene is TRBD1 (6 bases). The CDR3 is 12 amino acids. Germline V lookup: CDR1 SNHLY, CDR2 FYNNEI. Between the trimmed V and J ends, which lost 3 bases and 10 bases, there was a span of 12 bases. The CDR3 DNA is TGTGCCAGCAGTGACAGGGGCTTTGGAGCTTTCTTT. Its translation is CASSDRGFGAFF.

CDR3 residues: CASSPRGGISNQPQHF. The CDR3 DNA is TGCGCCAGCAGCCCCAGAGGGGGGATTAGCAATCAGCCCCAGCATTTT. The chain has TRBV4-1 and TRBJ1-5, with a weak D call TRBD1 (6 bases). V lost 4 bases, J lost 0 bases, and 13 bases lay in between. Germline lookup yields CDR1 MGHRA and CDR2 YSYEKL. CDR3 length: 16 residues.

The chain joins TRBV16 to TRBJ1-4; 8 bases align to TRBD1. This CDR3 is built from 15 residues. From germline, CDR1 is KGHSY and CDR2 FQNENV. Trimming at V came to 4 bases and at J to 7 bases, leaving 8 bases not matched to a gene. The chain's CDR3 is CASSRRGQGGEKLFF. The CDR3 nucleotides read TGTGCCAGCAGCCGTCGCGGACAGGGTGGTGAAAAACTGTTTTTT.

This clonotype was seen at least ten times. V is TRBV6-6 and J is TRBJ1-4, with 8 bases identical to TRBD1. The CDR3 covers 16 residues. The V gene's germline CDR1 is MNHNY and CDR2 SVGAGI (reference sequence). V was clipped by 0 bases and J by 4 bases; unmatched bases: 4. CDR3 residues: CASSYSRQGSNEKLFF. For the CDR3, the DNA is TGTGCCAGCAGTTACTCTCGACAGGGGAGTAATGAAAAACTGTTTTTT.

The chain joins TRBV7-3 to TRBJ2-3; D gene ambiguous. Germline CDR1 SGHTA, CDR2 FQGTGA. The CDR3 runs 14 residues. V lost 5 bases and J lost 3, with 12 bases in between. CDR3 residues: CASSVRQTTDTQYF. The CDR3 bases are TGTGCCAGCAGCGTTAGGCAGACGACAGATACGCAGTATTTT.